This T cell receptor (beta chain) appears in the sequencing data of a study of T cell responses to AZD1222 COVID-19 vaccine. Sequencing was performed with immunoSEQ multiplex PCR; in TCRdb, only in-frame clones are kept and a portion is missing. The table shows tens of thousands of clones, with approximately 90% occurring only once. The V gene's germline CDR1 is LNHNV and CDR2 YYDKDF (reference sequence). V lost 3 bases and J lost 0; bases outside the gene matches: 8. This CDR3 comprises 18 residues. General study findings and limits: Scientists sampled the repertoires only once the peak T cell response had passed. Just a handful of people given AZD1222 tested seropositive at baseline. Clonal diversity was possibly underestimated, and the donors were mostly white British, with more females. Spike regions recognized by vaccine-associated CD4 TCRs spanned the protein, led by 160-218 and 743-854.

About this clone itself: The target antigen is unknown.

The TCR originated in an adult who received the AZD1222 COVID-19 vaccine. This material consisted of peripheral blood, taken 28 days after the second AZD1222 dose. The gene calls are TRBV15 and TRBJ1-6, with 7 positions matching TRBD1. As DNA, the CDR3 is TGTGCCACCAGCAGCGCTGGACAGGAAAGCTCCTATAATTCACCCCTCCACTTT. Its translation: CATSSAGQESSYNSPLHF.